This entry lists 25 T cell receptor beta chains sequenced from one sample in a study of T cells of healthy individuals. Each CDR3 protein gets one entry after TCRdb re-called the 5' RACE reads with MiXCR. Found here are 90,000 to 100,000 distinct CDR3 sequences, around 17% of them singletons; the top ten hold roughly 6.2%. All receptors derive from a human donor in good health.

This clonotype was found many times. The rearrangement joins TRBV14 to TRBJ2-3, with TRBD1 matching 9 bases. Germline assignment: CDR1 SGHDN and CDR2 FVKESK. The CDR3 spans 16 residues. Unmatched junction bases numbered 7, after V lost 3 bases and J lost 3 bases. The CDR3 DNA reads as TGTGCCAGCAGCCATGCAGCGGGACAGGGTACAGATACGCAGTATTTT. Its translation: CASSHAAGQGTDTQYF. Based on the CDR3 plus reference TRBV14 and TRBJ2-3, the full variable domain is EAGVTQFPSHSVIEKGQTVTLRCDPISGHDNLYWYRRVMGKEIKFLLHFVKESKQDESGMPNNRFLAERTGGTYSTLKVQPAELEDSGVYFCASSHAAGQGTDTQYFGPGTRLTVL.

This clonotype came up a few times. The CDR3 loop is CASSPTASPITDTQYF. In DNA, the CDR3 is TGTGCCAGCAGCCCCACCGCTAGCCCTATCACAGATACGCAGTATTTT. The chain is built from TRBV12-3 or TRBV12-4 and TRBJ2-3, with TRBD2 as a possible D gene (5 bases). The CDR3 sequence is 16 residues long. Trimming took off 6 bases at V and 2 bases at J, with 18 bases between the two ends.

The chain joins TRBV7-2 to TRBJ2-3; 13 bases line up with TRBD2. After removal of 3 bases from V and 5 bases from J, the junction contained 8 bases not matched to a gene. The germline V gene encodes CDR1 SGHTA and CDR2 FQGNSA. This CDR3 comprises 17 residues. CDR3 protein: CASSFGLAGVVGDTQYF. DNA of the CDR3: TGTGCCAGCAGCTTCGGACTAGCGGGAGTAGTTGGAGATACGCAGTATTTT.

V gene TRBV19 combines with J gene TRBJ2-6; 10 bases align to TRBD1. The CDR3 covers 16 residues. CDR1 is LNHDA and CDR2 is SQIVND in the germline V gene (reference sequence). V lost 7 bases to trimming and J lost 4 bases; unmatched junction nucleotides: 7. This chain's CDR3 is CASIRDRGSGANVLTF. In DNA form, the CDR3 reads TGTGCCAGTATCCGGGACAGGGGATCCGGGGCCAACGTCCTGACTTTC.

This clonotype was seen many times. The chain employs TRBV3-2 and TRBJ1-5; no DNA check was done on the table's D call, TRBD1. TRBV3-2 constitutes a pseudogene. This CDR3 is 13 amino acids long. The CDR3, as DNA: TGTGCCAGCAGGGGGGAGATAAATCAGCCCCAGCATTTT. It yields the protein CASRGEINQPQHF.

This clonotype has ten or more counts. The chain combines TRBV9 with TRBJ2-3, with TRBD2 matching over 11 bases. J lost 0 bases, V lost 1 base, and 4 bases had no gene match. This CDR3 has 17 amino acids. Germline CDR1 reads SGDLS; CDR2 reads YYNGEE. The CDR3, as DNA: TGTGCCAGCAGCGTACTAGCGGGGGGCCTTAGCACAGATACGCAGTATTTT. As protein: CASSVLAGGLSTDTQYF.

This chain connects TRBV6-2 or TRBV6-3 to TRBJ2-3, with D unclear. CDR3 length: 13 amino acids. CDR1 and CDR2 (germline): MNHEY, SVGEGT. V lost 7 bases to trimming and J lost 6 bases, with 14 bases between them. The CDR3 DNA reads TGTGCCAGCAAGCCATCTAACGGGGATACGCAGTATTTT. This encodes CASKPSNGDTQYF.

This clonotype has a handful of counts. The genes are TRBV5-1 and TRBJ1-1; 7 nucleotides align to TRBD1. Germline assignment: CDR1 SGHRS and CDR2 YFSETQ. This CDR3 has 16 amino acids. The trim removed 4 bases at V and 1 base at J, leaving 10 bases unmatched. CDR3 DNA sequence: TGCGCCAGCAGCCTCCAGCCGCAGGGGGGGAACACTGAAGCTTTCTTT. Translated, it gives CASSLQPQGGNTEAFF.

The rearrangement uses TRBV7-2 and TRBJ1-2; D gene unclear. Trimming removed 6 bases at V and 1 base at J, with 15 bases between. Germline CDR1 is SGHTA and CDR2 is FQGNSA. This CDR3 comprises 15 residues. CDR3 protein: CASSYVTHYNYGYTF. Written as DNA, the CDR3 is TGTGCCAGCAGTTACGTGACACATTATAACTATGGCTACACCTTC.

This clonotype was observed a few times. CDR3 sequence reads: CSARAWGAPQHF. The CDR3 DNA sequence: TGCAGTGCTAGAGCTTGGGGGGCGCCCCAGCATTTT. The V call is TRBV20-1, the J call TRBJ1-5; D might be TRBD1 (6 bases). The CDR3 totals 12 residues. V was pared by 1 base and J by 9 bases, with 10 bases between. The V gene's germline CDR1 is DFQATT and CDR2 SNEGSKA (reference sequence).

This clonotype has a count of ten or more. The gene calls are TRBV9 and TRBJ1-2; possibly TRBD1 for D (5 bases). V dropped 6 bases and J dropped 2 bases, with 11 bases sitting between them. The length of the CDR3 is 13 residues. Germline V lookup: CDR1 SGDLS, CDR2 YYNGEE. CDR3 coding DNA: TGTGCCAGCAACCAGGGCACAAACTATGGCTACACCTTC. Protein product: CASNQGTNYGYTF.

The genes are TRBV6-2 or TRBV6-3 and TRBJ2-1; 8 nucleotides align to TRBD2. Trimming took 11 bases from V and 8 from J; bases not matched to a gene: 5. The CDR3 totals 11 residues. Germline loops: CDR1 MNHEY, CDR2 SVGEGT. For the CDR3, the DNA is TGTGCCTCGGGGGGGTGGGATGAGCAGTTCTTC. Protein product: CASGGWDEQFF.

This clonotype was counted ten times or more. The chain's CDR3 is CASSDPQGFETQYF. CDR3 nucleotide sequence: TGTGCCAGCAGTGATCCACAGGGGTTTGAGACCCAGTACTTC. V usage is TRBV25-1 and J usage is TRBJ2-5; 7 positions agree with TRBD1. The CDR3 contains 14 residues. The V segment lost 3 bases and the J segment 5 bases; nucleotides outside the gene matches: 6. Germline V gene data show CDR1 as MGHDK and CDR2 as SYGVNS.

This clonotype was counted between two and nine times. The chain is built from TRBV6-5 and TRBJ1-6; D is perhaps TRBD1 (5 bases). The CDR3 sequence is 14 residues long. CDR1 and CDR2 (germline): MNHEY, SVGAGI. Trimming removed 3 bases at V and 10 bases at J, with 13 bases between. CDR3 coding DNA: TGTGCCAGCAGTTATACGTCCGCAGGGTCACCCCTCCACTTT. Translating gives CASSYTSAGSPLHF.

Concerning this clonotype: Relative to the germline gene, one junction end is altered; a read error may explain this. V usage is TRBV7-9 and J usage is TRBJ1-6; D unclear. The CDR3 runs 15 residues. The V gene's germline CDR1 is SEHNR and CDR2 FQNEAQ (reference sequence). CDR3 amino acids: CASSWAGSHNSPLHF. The CDR3 DNA is TGTGCCAGCAGCTGGGCGGGCTCCCATAATTCACCCCTCCACTTT.

The gene calls are TRBV20-1 and TRBJ2-2; 8 bases align to TRBD2. The CDR3 extends over 16 amino acids. Germline CDR1 is DFQATT and CDR2 is SNEGSKA (reference sequence). V was clipped by 3 bases and J by 1 base; unmatched bases: 7. The CDR3 bases are TGCAGTGCTAGTGATTCTAGCGGGCAGAACACCGGGGAGCTGTTTTTT. Amino acids: CSASDSSGQNTGELFF.

The V gene is TRBV19, the J gene TRBJ1-4; D not certain. Trimming stripped 2 bases from V and 5 bases from J, with 9 bases between. The length of the CDR3 is 14 residues. Per the germline V gene, CDR1 is LNHDA and CDR2 is SQIVND (reference sequence). The DNA of the CDR3 is TGTGCCAGTAGTATATCCGGGAACAATGAAAAACTGTTTTTT. Translating gives CASSISGNNEKLFF.

In this sample, this clonotype turned up a few times. The chain recombines TRBV23-1 with TRBJ1-3, with D uncertain. TRBV23-1 is reported as an ORF; its role is uncertain. The CDR3 consists of 16 residues. V was clipped by 6 bases and J by 0 bases, with 15 bases between them. The CDR3 bases are TGCGCCAGCAGCTCCACCGCCCCGAGCTCTGGAAACACCATATATTTT. It yields the protein CASSSTAPSSGNTIYF.

The table lists this clonotype with a few counts. The chain links TRBV7-6 to TRBJ1-2; no firm D call. This CDR3 has 15 amino acids. V gave up 1 base and J gave up 5 bases, with 14 bases separating them. Germline assignment: CDR1 SGHVS and CDR2 FNYEAQ. CDR3 bases: TGTGCCAGCAGCTTAGGGGCAGAAGTGCCATATGGCTACACCTTC. Translating gives CASSLGAEVPYGYTF. Supplemented by reference TRBV7-6 and TRBJ1-2, the full variable domain reads GAGVSQSPRYKVTKRGQDVALRCDPISGHVSLYWYRQALGQGPEFLTYFNYEAQQDKSGLPNDRFSAERPEGSISTLTIQRTEQRDSAMYRCASSLGAEVPYGYTFGSGTRLTVV.

This clonotype showed up many times. V usage is TRBV12-3 or TRBV12-4 and J usage is TRBJ2-2; D is uncertain. The CDR3 runs to 14 residues. With 7 bases removed from V and 6 bases from J, the gap between germline ends came to 15 bases. The CDR3 DNA sequence: TGTGCCAGCACCAAAGGGCAAAACGCCGGGGAGCTGTTTTTT. This gives the protein CASTKGQNAGELFF.

The sample holds a few counts of this clonotype. The rearrangement joins TRBV7-9 to TRBJ2-3; D gene ambiguous. Trimming shortened V by 2 bases and J by 4 bases, and 1 base separated the two germline ends. From germline, CDR1 is SEHNR and CDR2 FQNEAQ (reference sequence). CDR3 length: 11 residues. The chain's CDR3 is CASSLPDTQYF. CDR3 nucleotides: TGTGCCAGCAGCTTACCAGATACGCAGTATTTT.

This clonotype was seen repeatedly, ten times or more. The chain combines TRBV7-2 with TRBJ2-5; 13 bases map to TRBD2. The CDR3 totals 17 residues. The ends lost 5 bases at V and 2 bases at J; junction bases unmatched: 8. CDR1 is SGHTA, CDR2 FQGNSA, per germline. The CDR3 reads CASSLRGTSGVQETQYF. As DNA, the CDR3 is TGTGCCAGCAGCCTAAGGGGGACTAGCGGGGTACAAGAGACCCAGTACTTC.

This clonotype was seen repeatedly, ten times or more. The chain is built from TRBV7-2 and TRBJ2-1; 8 positions match TRBD2. This CDR3 comprises 15 residues. V lost 3 bases, J lost 1 base, and 2 bases stayed unmatched. Germline CDR1 and CDR2: SGHTA and FQGNSA. CDR3: CASSFSGDSYNEQFF. The DNA of the CDR3 is TGTGCCAGCAGCTTTAGCGGGGATTCCTACAATGAGCAGTTCTTC. The complete variable domain, with remaining parts taken from reference TRBV7-2 and TRBJ2-1, reads GAGVSQSPSNKVTEKGKDVELRCDPISGHTALYWYRQSLGQGLEFLIYFQGNSAPDKSGLPSDRFSAERTGGSVSTLTIQRTQQEDSAVYLCASSFSGDSYNEQFFGPGTRLTVL.

V gene TRBV2 combines with J gene TRBJ2-2; TRBD1 aligns across 10 bases. The CDR3 contains 15 residues. The germline CDR1 and CDR2 sequences are SNHLY and FYNNEI. V was clipped by 10 bases and J by 2 bases; unmatched bases: 7. The CDR3 region has the DNA TGTGCCACCCCGGGGGACAGGGGAAACACCGGGGAGCTGTTTTTT. This gives the protein CATPGDRGNTGELFF.

This sequence joins TRBV6-5 and TRBJ2-3; 8 nucleotides agree with TRBD1. The junction had 4 bases not matched to a gene; V was cut back by 0 bases and J by 11 bases. Germline assignment: CDR1 MNHEY and CDR2 SVGAGI. The CDR3 contains 13 residues. The chain's CDR3 is CASSYSRTGMQYF. The CDR3 bases are TGTGCCAGCAGTTACTCCCGGACAGGGATGCAGTATTTT.